Only a few counts were recorded for the clone carrying this T cell receptor beta chain. The method was immunoSEQ multiplex PCR; TCRdb's version includes in-frame clones alone and lacks a portion of them. Here the sample spans 50,000 to 70,000 clones, approximately 81% being singletons. The CDR3 loop spans 12 amino acids. V lost 7 bases and J 5 bases, leaving 14 bases between the germline ends. Germline loops: CDR1 SQVTM, CDR2 ANQGSEA. This sample is drawn from a study of OX40 agonist ivuxolimab in advanced cancers. Study-level background: The patients received ivuxolimab by intravenous route every 2 weeks at 0.01 to 10 mg/kg. Partial response was recorded in three patients: one hepatocellular carcinoma and two cutaneous melanoma cases.

This sequence originates from an adult with an advanced solid tumor such as melanoma, head and neck, liver or kidney cancer. The V gene is TRBV29-1, the J gene TRBJ2-5, with a tentative D call TRBD1 (5 bases). Sequencing was performed on CD4+ or CD8+ T cells sorted from blood, taken in a trial of the OX40 agonist ivuxolimab. In DNA, the CDR3 is TGCAGCGCATACAGGTCCCAGGAGACCCAGTACTTC. It specifies CSAYRSQETQYF. The variable domain in full, with the rest retrieved from reference TRBV29-1 and TRBJ2-5, is SAVISQKPSRDICQRGTSLTIQCQVDSQVTMMFWYRQQPGQSLTLIATANQGSEATYESGFVIDKFPISRPNLTFSTLTVSNMSPEDSSIYLCSAYRSQETQYFGPGTRLLVL.